This TCR beta chain was retrieved from a study of T cells in Graves' hyperthyroidism and ophthalmopathy. Study-wide background: Peripheral blood was acquired at first diagnosis, ahead of any therapy whatsoever. Study-wide results and limits: Most thyroid-expanded clonotypes above 0.001 were also found in blood.

Ten or more counts support this clonotype. Its antigen is still unknown. Trimming took 1 base from V and 9 from J, leaving 13 bases between them. Germline-derived CDR1 and CDR2 are SGHTA and FQGNSA. This CDR3 is built from 14 residues. It was RNA transcripts that yielded the amplified TCR beta CDR3 regions. A set of HTBI primers served as the primers for a first-round RT-PCR of the TCR CDR3. TCRdb reanalysed the multiplex PCR reads using MiXCR and keeps one entry per CDR3 protein. The sample has around 490,000 distinct CDR3 sequences, less than 20% seen once. The V call is TRBV7-2, the J call TRBJ2-1, with D maybe TRBD1 (6 bases). The TCR sequence derives from a man in his forties or fifties with Graves' ophthalmopathy. Material for sequencing was blood. The CDR3 sequence is CASSLDPSRGEQFF. The CDR3 nucleotides are TGTGCCAGCAGCTTAGACCCGTCCAGGGGTGAGCAGTTCTTC.